The 5 T cell receptor beta chains below all came from one sample that was sequenced in a study of CD8 T cells in Susac syndrome. Random hexamers were used to reverse transcribe an amount of 0.5 to 1 ug RNA. TCRdb called the immunoSEQ multiplex PCR reads again in MiXCR, with one record for every CDR3 protein. This table holds about 140,000 distinct CDR3 sequences, roughly 94% found once. The sample was CD4+ T cells from PBMCs. The receptors here all came from a human donor with Susac syndrome.

This clonotype was counted a single time. The DNA of the CDR3 is TGTGCCAGCAACCCTTCGGGGGCGCTCTACAATGAGCAGTTCTTC. It specifies CASNPSGALYNEQFF. The chain recombines TRBV21-1 with TRBJ2-1. TRBV21-1 is a recognized pseudogene. The CDR3 is 15 amino acids.

The rearrangement uses TRBV4-1 and TRBJ2-7; a weak D match, TRBD2 (6 bases). V was pared by 1 base and J by 0 bases, with 16 bases between. Per germline, CDR1 MGHRA and CDR2 YSYEKL. This CDR3 is 17 amino acids long. CDR3 DNA sequence: TGCGCCAGCAGCCAAGCCTATCTGGGACTGAGCTCCTACGAGCAGTACTTC. Its translation is CASSQAYLGLSSYEQYF.

The CDR3 nucleotides are TGTGCCAGCAGCTTGGACATGGGAGCGGGCACCGGGGAGCTGTTTTTT. It specifies CASSLDMGAGTGELFF. The chain is built from TRBV5-6 and TRBJ2-2; D possibly corresponds to TRBD2 (6 bases). Trimming removed 0 bases from V and 4 bases from J, with 13 bases in between. In germline, CDR1 is SGHDT, CDR2 YYEEEE. This CDR3 is 16 amino acids long.

In this sample, this clonotype turned up a few times. This chain uses TRBV24-1 with TRBJ2-1, with unresolved D. This CDR3 comprises 11 residues. V lost 4 bases and J 4 bases, leaving 1 base between the germline ends. The germline V gene has CDR1 KGHDR and CDR2 SFDVKD. As DNA, the CDR3 is TGTGCCACCAGTGAGTACAATGAGCAGTTCTTC. Translating gives CATSEYNEQFF.

This chain joins TRBV20-1 and TRBJ1-2; no firm D call. Per the germline V gene, CDR1 is DFQATT and CDR2 is SNEGSKA (reference sequence). This CDR3 is built from 12 residues. Trimming left V 5 bases short and J 8 bases short, with 15 bases between. CDR3 loop: CSAAIDVYGYTF. The CDR3 coding sequence is TGCAGTGCTGCCATTGACGTCTACGGCTACACCTTC.